This T cell receptor (beta chain) is from a study of T cells in Graves' hyperthyroidism and ophthalmopathy. This clonotype was seen many times. The investigators amplified TCR beta CDR3 regions from RNA transcripts. HTBI primers were used for first-round RT-PCR of the TCR CDR3. TCRdb reprocessed the multiplex PCR reads with MiXCR, giving one entry per CDR3 protein. The sample gives 350,000 to 400,000 distinct CDR3 sequences, under 20% of which show up once; 3.7% is in the top ten. V was cut by 6 bases and J by 2 bases, with 11 bases left in between. This CDR3 region has 13 residues. Germline V CDR1 and CDR2: SNHLY, FYNNEI.

Sequencing input: blood. The sequence derives from a woman aged 18-29 years with Graves' hyperthyroidism. This chain joins TRBV2 and TRBJ2-7; perhaps TRBD1 as D (6 bases). The CDR3 bases are TGTGCCAGCAGACAGGGAGAACCCTACGAGCAGTACTTC. Its translation: CASRQGEPYEQYF.